What follows are 22 T cell receptor beta chains derived from one specimen sequenced in a study of T cell responses to AZD1222 COVID-19 vaccine. TCRdb's copy holds only in-frame clones and misses some; the assay was immunoSEQ multiplex PCR. This table has 150,000 to 200,000 clones, about 90% appearing once. Sequences were derived from peripheral blood, sampled on day 0 of MenACWY control vaccination. These receptors were obtained from an adult in good health.

This sequence joins TRBV7-9 and TRBJ1-4; D unresolved. In germline, CDR1 is SEHNR, CDR2 FQNEAQ (reference sequence). The CDR3 is made up of 14 amino acids. V lost 6 bases and J lost 7, with 15 bases in between. CDR3 nucleotides: TGTGCCAGCAGACCCTTGTGGGCCCTTGAAAAACTGTTTTTT. Translating gives CASRPLWALEKLFF.

V usage is TRBV28 and J usage is TRBJ2-7, with 7 positions matching TRBD1. This CDR3 is built from 14 residues. With 5 bases clipped from V and 2 bases from J, the junction kept 6 bases outside the gene matches. CDR1 and CDR2 from the germline V gene are MDHEN and SYDVKM. The CDR3 loop is CASSLTGTAYEQYF. CDR3 in DNA: TGTGCCAGCAGTCTCACCGGGACAGCCTACGAGCAGTACTTC.

The chain combines TRBV5-4 with TRBJ2-7; weak D call: TRBD1 (6 bases). CDR1 is SGHNT, CDR2 YYREEE, per germline (reference sequence). The CDR3 covers 15 residues. V shed 3 bases and J shed 2 bases, with 15 bases lying between them. The CDR3 DNA reads as TGTGCCAGCAGCTCCGCAGGGGCCCACCCCTACGAGCAGTACTTC. Its translation is CASSSAGAHPYEQYF.

The chain combines TRBV29-1 with TRBJ2-2; 7 nucleotides match TRBD2. Per germline, CDR1 SQVTM and CDR2 ANQGSEA. This CDR3 has 14 residues. V trimming: 4 bases; J trimming: 5 bases; junction bases outside the gene matches: 7. CDR3 region: CSVGWRERTGELFF. The CDR3 DNA is TGCAGCGTTGGGTGGCGGGAGAGAACCGGGGAGCTGTTTTTT.

The chain links TRBV27 to TRBJ2-7, with D possibly TRBD2 on 5 matching bases. Germline values: CDR1 MNHEY, CDR2 SMNVEV (reference sequence). The V end was cut by 4 bases, the J end by 0 bases, with 13 bases between. The CDR3 loop spans 15 amino acids. CDR3 residues: CASSSSGISSYEQYF. The CDR3 region has the DNA TGTGCCAGCAGTTCGAGCGGCATCAGCTCCTACGAGCAGTACTTC.

The J gene is TRBJ2-1, the V gene TRBV5-1; TRBD2 is a possible D gene (5 bases). Germline lookup yields CDR1 SGHRS and CDR2 YFSETQ. The CDR3 covers 16 residues. Deletions cut 1 base from V and 3 bases from J, with 14 bases between. This CDR3 is CASSLTTRADYNEQFF. The CDR3 nucleotides are TGCGCCAGCAGCTTGACGACGCGGGCTGACTACAATGAGCAGTTCTTC.

The chain employs TRBV10-2 and TRBJ2-7, with TRBD2 identical over 7 bases. The CDR3 sequence is 13 residues long. V dropped 6 bases and J dropped 2; count of bases not matched to a gene: 4. Germline CDR1 WSHSY, CDR2 SAAADI. The CDR3 bases are TGCGCCAGCAGGGGAGGGAGGGCCTACGAGCAGTACTTC. Its protein product is CASRGGRAYEQYF.

CDR3 nucleotide sequence: TGTGCCACCAGTGAGGGACAGGGTAACACCGGGGAGCTGTTTTTT. Its protein is CATSEGQGNTGELFF. The rearrangement uses TRBV24-1 and TRBJ2-2; 9 nucleotides line up with TRBD1. The germline V gene has CDR1 KGHDR and CDR2 SFDVKD. Trimming cost V 4 bases and J 2 bases; bases outside gene matches: 1. This CDR3 region has 15 residues.

The CDR3 DNA reads TGTGCCAGCAGTCGAGACATCCGCACCGGGGAGCTGTTTTTT. Protein sequence: CASSRDIRTGELFF. V and J are TRBV7-9 and TRBJ2-2; D not certain. CDR3 length: 14 residues. Germline V gives CDR1 SEHNR, CDR2 FQNEAQ (reference sequence). The germline V and J ends were trimmed by 6 bases and 4 bases, with 12 bases remaining between them.

The chain joins TRBV21-1 to TRBJ2-1; the table's TRBD2 call for D was not verified on the DNA. TRBV21-1 is a pseudogene. The CDR3 has 11 residues. CDR3 DNA: TGTGCCAGCAGCGAGGGAGGGCCTGAGTTCTTC. Amino acids: CASSEGGPEFF.

The chain carries TRBV10-3 and TRBJ1-5; possibly TRBD1 for D (6 bases). The germline V gene encodes CDR1 ENHRY and CDR2 SYGVKD. The CDR3 consists of 14 residues. V shed 3 bases and J shed 5 bases, with 11 bases lying between them. CDR3 nucleotide sequence: TGTGCCATCAGTGACACAGGGAGTGATCAGCCCCAGCATTTT. It encodes CAISDTGSDQPQHF.

The rearrangement links TRBV24-1 to TRBJ2-7; TRBD1 is a possible D gene (7 bases). Germline CDR1 is KGHDR and CDR2 is SFDVKD. With 10 bases removed from V and 1 base from J, the gap between germline ends came to 10 bases. There are 12 residues in the CDR3. The CDR3 bases are TGTGCCACGGAGGGACAGTCCTACGAGCAGTACTTC. It specifies CATEGQSYEQYF.

The gene calls are TRBV6-4 and TRBJ2-3; 7 positions agree with TRBD1. V was pared by 0 bases and J by 5 bases, with 2 bases of the junction left unmatched. CDR3 size: 14 residues. Germline CDR1 is MRHNA and CDR2 is SNTAGT. For the CDR3, the DNA is TGTGCCAGCAGTGACTCGTCAGGGGGAGATACGCAGTATTTT. As protein: CASSDSSGGDTQYF.

This chain uses TRBV27 with TRBJ1-2, with D perhaps matching TRBD1 (5 bases). Germline lookup yields CDR1 MNHEY and CDR2 SMNVEV (reference sequence). The CDR3 loop spans 15 amino acids. Trimming removed 6 bases at V and 5 bases at J, with 19 bases between. This CDR3 is CASSWNEDNSYGYTF. In DNA, the CDR3 is TGTGCCAGCAGCTGGAATGAGGACAACAGTTATGGCTACACCTTC.

The rearrangement links TRBV30 to TRBJ2-2, with unresolved D. Per germline, CDR1 GTSNPN and CDR2 SVGIG (reference sequence). The V end lost 0 bases, the J end lost 6 bases, and 8 bases lay between the germline ends. This CDR3 is built from 13 residues. The CDR3 DNA is TGTGCCTGGAGTGTGCGTAGATCCGGGGAGCTGTTTTTT. It encodes CAWSVRRSGELFF.

The V gene is TRBV27, the J gene TRBJ1-6; D gene uncertain. Germline assignment: CDR1 MNHEY and CDR2 SMNVEV (reference sequence). Trimming cost V 6 bases and J 7 bases, with 13 bases left between them. The CDR3 has 14 amino acids. This CDR3 reads CASRNGLQNSPLHF. The CDR3 DNA sequence: TGTGCCAGCAGGAATGGGTTACAGAATTCACCCCTCCACTTT.

This clone was seen just once. The chain combines TRBV9 with TRBJ2-1; 12 bases are a match to TRBD2. The CDR3 is made up of 16 amino acids. Unmatched junction bases numbered 6, after V lost 3 bases and J lost 5 bases. Germline V gives CDR1 SGDLS, CDR2 YYNGEE. The CDR3 loop is CASSDRLAGANNEQFF. Written as DNA, the CDR3 is TGTGCCAGCAGCGACAGACTAGCGGGAGCGAACAATGAGCAGTTCTTC.

This chain joins TRBV4-2 and TRBJ2-3; 8 bases map to TRBD2. With V trimmed by 4 bases and J by 1 base, 13 bases remained unmatched. Looked up from germline, CDR1 is LGHNA and CDR2 is YNFKEQ. The CDR3 loop spans 18 amino acids. In nucleotides, the CDR3 is TGTGCCAGCAGCCCAGTGGGTTTCGGACTAGCTCGCACAGATACGCAGTATTTT. Translated, it gives CASSPVGFGLARTDTQYF.

The gene calls are TRBV3-1 (or the pseudogene TRBV3-2) and TRBJ2-7; 8 nucleotides align to TRBD1. CDR1 and CDR2 from the germline V gene are LGHDT and YNNKEL (reference sequence). V lost 1 base and J lost 3; bases outside the gene matches: 5. The CDR3 covers 15 residues. The CDR3 DNA reads as TGTGCCAGCAGCCAAGCCGGGACAGGCAACTACGAGCAGTACTTC. Amino acid sequence: CASSQAGTGNYEQYF.

This chain links TRBV5-1 with TRBJ1-1, with 8 nucleotides matching TRBD1. V lost 6 bases, J lost 4 bases, and 5 bases stayed unmatched. Germline CDR1 and CDR2: SGHRS and YFSETQ. This CDR3 comprises 13 residues. The CDR3 coding sequence is TGCGCCAGCACAGGGGGCCAAGCCACTGAAGCTTTCTTT. Its translation is CASTGGQATEAFF.

This chain connects TRBV9 to TRBJ2-1; D not resolved. CDR1 and CDR2 from the germline V gene are SGDLS and YYNGEE. The CDR3 sequence is 15 residues long. Trimming removed 0 bases at V and 1 base at J, with 8 bases between. CDR3 coding DNA: TGTGCCAGCAGCGTAGGAGCTTATTCCTACAATGAGCAGTTCTTC. Translation gives CASSVGAYSYNEQFF.

The V and J genes are TRBV5-1 and TRBJ2-1, with 8 bases lining up with TRBD1. J was trimmed by 11 bases and V by 4 bases; bases with no gene match: 11. Germline V lookup: CDR1 SGHRS, CDR2 YFSETQ. The CDR3 covers 14 residues. The CDR3 DNA reads as TGCGCCAGCAGCCTGGAAGGGGACAGGACTAAGCAGTTCTTC. Its translation: CASSLEGDRTKQFF.